Listed here is a single T cell receptor (beta chain). The antigen remains unidentified. The data derive from a study of shared clonotypes between healthy human individuals. The length of the CDR3 is 15 residues. The germline V gene encodes CDR1 SGHVS and CDR2 FQNEAQ. V shed 7 bases and J 8 bases; nucleotides not matched to a gene: 13. Produced via immunoSEQ multiplex PCR; TCRdb's table is partial and in-frame only. This sample carries about 1.5 million clones, roughly 97% of them seen once, and the ten largest clones take over 1%. Findings and limits, study-wide: The expectation was that sequencing depth would affect clonotype sharing among donors. Clonotypes shared by all four donors outscored non-shared clonotypes in generation probability.

Study donors comprised healthy, HIV-negative adults devoid of recent acute infection or vaccination. A CD45RA+ naive subset and a CD45RA-negative memory subset were split from CD4+ cells. The sequence was obtained from a young man in good health. V usage is TRBV7-8 and J usage is TRBJ1-5; 8 bases are a match to TRBD1. Sequenced sample: naive CD4+ T cells sorted from blood. Subset in this sample: CD45RA+ positively selected. CDR3 protein: CASIKDRASLEPQHF. CDR3 DNA sequence: TGTGCCAGCATCAAGGACAGGGCCTCCTTGGAGCCCCAGCATTTT. Using reference TRBV7-8 and TRBJ1-5 for the parts outside the CDR3, the full variable domain is GAGVSQSPRYKVAKRGQDVALRCDPISGHVSLFWYQQALGQGPEFLTYFQNEAQLDKSGLPSDRFFAERPEGSVSTLKIQRTQQEDSAVYLCASIKDRASLEPQHFGDGTRLSIL.